This TCR beta chain originates from a study of shared clonotypes between healthy human individuals. Replicate PCRs were loaded with approximately 300 ng DNA from unsorted PBMC, around 30,000 T cell genomes. Authors' data handling: From ImmunoSEQ came sequences covering only the junction and carrying no quality scores, so filtering differed. Libraries were prepared by immunoSEQ multiplex PCR; TCRdb keeps only in-frame clonotypes and omits some of them. V, J and clone size are taken as reported in that table, and D and trimming were inferred from the DNA itself. The table shows about half a million clones, with 81% occurring only once. The V end was cut by 2 bases, the J end by 0 bases, with 9 bases between. CDR1 and CDR2 from the germline V gene are SGHKS and YYEKEE (reference sequence). This CDR3 has 15 amino acids. Donors were Caucasian adults residing in Nashville, Tennessee, USA. For unsorted samples, genomic DNA was extracted from tens of millions of PBMCs.

The chain joins TRBV5-5 to TRBJ1-5; a weak D match, TRBD1 (6 bases). What was sequenced was PBMCs. The source of this sequence is a woman in her thirties or forties in good health. Some clones in this sample may be carry-over from other donors' samples. CDR3 nucleotide sequence: TGTGCCAGCAGCTTAAGGGACATTAGCAATCAGCCCCAGCATTTT. Translating gives CASSLRDISNQPQHF.